These 19 T cell receptor beta chains originate from one sample sequenced in a study of human T cells and chemical hapten exposure. The sample's time point: patch test 3, about 24 weeks after DPC sensitization. This sample's treatment: therapeutic diphenylcyclopropenone sensitization with weekly scalp DPC. TCRdb reanalysed the RACE reads using MiXCR and keeps one entry per CDR3 protein. The repertoire includes some 64,000 distinct CDR3 sequences, roughly 11% of them detected once, and 2% to 3% sits in the top ten. The source material was whole blood, sampled in connection with sensitization to the hapten diphenylcyclopropenone (DPC). The receptors stem from a woman in her twenties or thirties with alopecia areata. Some clones in this sample may be carry-over from other donors' samples.

This clonotype has only a few counts. The chain combines TRBV20-1 with TRBJ2-6; D ambiguous. Trimming removed 0 bases from V and 0 bases from J, with 15 bases in between. Per germline, CDR1 DFQATT and CDR2 SNEGSKA (reference sequence). CDR3 length: 18 residues. CDR3 sequence: CSARDFDRSLSGANVLTF. The CDR3 DNA follows: TGCAGTGCTAGAGATTTCGACCGATCCCTCTCTGGGGCCAACGTCCTGACTTTC.

This clonotype has only a few counts. The genes are TRBV4-3 and TRBJ2-2; 8 bases map to TRBD2. Germline V gene lookup returns CDR1 LGHNA and CDR2 YSLEER. This CDR3 is built from 18 residues. With 2 bases clipped from V and 0 bases from J, the junction kept 8 bases outside the gene matches. As DNA, the CDR3 is TGCGCCAGCAGCCAATCACACGCACTAGCGGCGAACACCGGGGAGCTGTTTTTT. It yields the protein CASSQSHALAANTGELFF.

This chain joins TRBV20-1 and TRBJ2-4, with TRBD2 matching 7 bases. The CDR3 has 15 residues. In germline, CDR1 is DFQATT, CDR2 SNEGSKA (reference sequence). Here the CDR3 reads CNSLGGDLAKNIQYF. The CDR3 coding sequence is TGCAATAGCTTGGGGGGGGATCTAGCCAAAAACATTCAGTACTTC.

This clonotype showed up just a few times. The chain is built from TRBV3-1 and TRBJ1-3; D is possibly TRBD1 (5 bases). From germline, CDR1 is LGHDT and CDR2 YNNKEL (reference sequence). The CDR3 totals 14 residues. V dropped 4 bases and J dropped 4 bases, with 11 bases sitting between them. CDR3 DNA sequence: TGTGCCAGCAGCCTGCGAGGGGAGGGAAACACCATATATTTT. It yields the protein CASSLRGEGNTIYF.

This clonotype was recorded at least ten times. The V and J genes are TRBV6-5 and TRBJ1-2, with unresolved D. CDR3 length equals 16 residues. CDR1 and CDR2 (germline): MNHEY, SVGAGI. V was cut by 6 bases and J by 4 bases, with 21 bases left in between. CDR3 bases: TGTGCCAGCAGCATAAACACGGCGACTACAGCCTATGGCTACACCTTC. Its protein product is CASSINTATTAYGYTF.

The chain combines TRBV5-1 with TRBJ2-2, with 7 nucleotides matching TRBD1. V lost 4 bases, J lost 3 bases, and 9 bases stayed unmatched. The germline V gene encodes CDR1 SGHRS and CDR2 YFSETQ. The CDR3 covers 16 residues. The CDR3 is CASSVDGDSYTGELFF. CDR3 nucleotides: TGCGCCAGCAGCGTGGACGGGGACAGCTACACCGGGGAGCTGTTTTTT. The variable domain in full, completed from reference TRBV5-1 and TRBJ2-2, reads KAGVTQTPRYLIKTRGQQVTLSCSPISGHRSVSWYQQTPGQGLQFLFEYFSETQRNKGNFPGRFSGRQFSNSRSEMNVSTLELGDSALYLCASSVDGDSYTGELFFGEGSRLTVL.

This clonotype was seen a single time. A much larger clone sits a single nucleotide away, making a read error possible. The chain links TRBV20-1 to TRBJ2-7, with a tentative D call TRBD1 (5 bases). Trimming stripped 7 bases from V and 2 bases from J, with 15 bases between. CDR1 and CDR2 from the germline V gene are DFQATT and SNEGSKA (reference sequence). This CDR3 is 13 amino acids long. The CDR3 DNA follows: TGCAGTGTCAAAACCAGGGAACCCTACGAGCAGTACTTC. This codes for CSVKTREPYEQYF.

There are a few counts of this clonotype. V and J are TRBV27 and TRBJ1-2; 12 bases line up with TRBD1. This CDR3 has 15 residues. Germline loops: CDR1 MNHEY, CDR2 SMNVEV (reference sequence). V was clipped by 3 bases and J by 7 bases; unmatched bases: 6. The CDR3 sequence: CASSLGQGAASGYTF. The CDR3 DNA reads as TGTGCCAGCAGTTTGGGACAGGGGGCCGCTAGTGGCTACACCTTC.

As to this clonotype: The junction departs from the called germline gene at one end, perhaps through a read error. This chain joins TRBV6-2 or TRBV6-3 and TRBJ2-7, with D perhaps matching TRBD1 or TRBD2 (5 bases each). The CDR3 totals 13 residues. Per germline, CDR1 MNHEY and CDR2 SVGEGT. The DNA of the CDR3 is TGTGCCAGCAGTGCCGGATTTTCCTCGAGGGGTAACTTC. Amino acids: CASSAGFSSRGNF.

This chain connects TRBV10-3 to TRBJ2-3; perhaps TRBD2 as D (5 bases). The CDR3 is 12 residues long. Germline V gene lookup returns CDR1 ENHRY and CDR2 SYGVKD. The ends were cut back, 4 bases at V and 5 bases at J, with 7 bases in the middle. The CDR3 protein is CAISAGGDTQYF. DNA for the CDR3: TGTGCCATCAGTGCCGGAGGAGATACGCAGTATTTT.

This chain links TRBV19 with TRBJ1-4; 7 positions agree with TRBD1. The J segment lost 4 bases and the V segment lost 6 bases, leaving 5 bases of the junction unmatched. This CDR3 has 14 residues. Germline CDR1 and CDR2: LNHDA and SQIVND (reference sequence). CDR3 region: CASRTGTVNEKLFF. CDR3 sequence (DNA): TGTGCCAGTAGGACAGGGACGGTTAATGAAAAACTGTTTTTT.

This clonotype occurred a few times. The CDR3 loop is CSARAPGGSGLSYEQYF. The CDR3 region has the DNA TGCAGTGCTAGAGCCCCCGGAGGTAGCGGACTCTCCTACGAGCAGTACTTC. V and J are TRBV20-1 and TRBJ2-7; tentatively, D is TRBD2 (6 bases). Germline V gives CDR1 DFQATT, CDR2 SNEGSKA (reference sequence). The CDR3 runs 17 residues. V dropped 1 base and J dropped 0 bases, with 19 bases sitting between them.

The rearrangement links TRBV10-3 to TRBJ2-6; D gene uncertain. CDR1 and CDR2 from the germline V gene are ENHRY and SYGVKD. CDR3 size: 14 residues. Trimming pared 4 bases from V and 4 bases from J, leaving 8 bases between. The CDR3 DNA is TGTGCCATCAGTGTTGAACTCGGGGCCAACGTCCTGACTTTC. Translating gives CAISVELGANVLTF.

This clonotype was found a few times. The CDR3 region is CASSLYADGELFF. In DNA form, the CDR3 reads TGTGCCAGCAGCTTATACGCCGACGGGGAGCTGTTTTTT. V and J are TRBV7-9 and TRBJ2-2; D uncertain. In germline, CDR1 is SEHNR, CDR2 FQNEAQ (reference sequence). V lost 2 bases, J lost 7 bases, and 8 bases lay in between. The CDR3 length is 13 residues.

The genes are TRBV30 and TRBJ1-4; D gene unclear. Germline CDR1 is GTSNPN and CDR2 is SVGIG (reference sequence). Between the trimmed V and J ends, which lost 4 bases and 4 bases, there was a span of 10 bases. The CDR3 runs 13 residues. The CDR3 loop reads CAWNVLLNEKLFF. Here the CDR3 DNA reads TGTGCCTGGAACGTCCTGCTTAATGAAAAACTGTTTTTT.

This clonotype was detected many times. The rearrangement uses TRBV7-9 and TRBJ1-4, with 9 bases identical to TRBD1. The V gene's germline CDR1 is SEHNR and CDR2 FQNEAQ (reference sequence). Trimming removed 5 bases from V and 7 bases from J; junction bases left unmatched: 5. This CDR3 has 14 residues. The CDR3 DNA sequence: TGTGCCAGCAGCGCGGACAGGGGTGGTGAAAAACTGTTTTTT. This sequence encodes CASSADRGGEKLFF. Combining the CDR3 with reference TRBV7-9 and TRBJ1-4 gives the whole variable domain DTGVSQNPRHKITKRGQNVTFRCDPISEHNRLYWYRQTLGQGPEFLTYFQNEAQLEKSRLLSDRFSAERPKGSFSTLEIQRTEQGDSAMYLCASSADRGGEKLFFGSGTQLSVL.

This clonotype came up many times. The rearrangement links TRBV28 to TRBJ2-3; the D call may be TRBD1 or TRBD2 (5 bases each). The CDR3 consists of 12 residues. Germline V gene lookup returns CDR1 MDHEN and CDR2 SYDVKM. Trimming pared 3 bases from V and 4 bases from J, leaving 5 bases between. CDR3 in amino acids: CASSLGADTQYF. The CDR3, as DNA: TGTGCCAGCAGTTTGGGGGCAGATACGCAGTATTTT.

This sequence joins TRBV12-3 or TRBV12-4 and TRBJ1-5, with TRBD1 as a possible D gene (6 bases). V was trimmed by 7 bases and J by 3 bases, leaving 16 bases between them. This CDR3 contains 15 residues. CDR3 sequence (DNA): TGTGCCAGCACCCTCGGGGGGGGCTCCAATCAGCCCCAGCATTTT. This sequence encodes CASTLGGGSNQPQHF.

This clonotype has more than one count but fewer than ten. The rearrangement links TRBV11-2 to TRBJ2-1; 10 bases are a match to TRBD2. The CDR3 loop spans 19 amino acids. Trimming removed 5 bases from V and 5 bases from J; junction bases left unmatched: 18. CDR1 and CDR2 (germline): SGHAT, FQNNGV. CDR3 loop: CASSLVGGSSGRANNEQFF. The CDR3 DNA is TGTGCCAGCAGCCTCGTAGGGGGGTCGAGCGGGAGGGCCAACAATGAGCAGTTCTTC.